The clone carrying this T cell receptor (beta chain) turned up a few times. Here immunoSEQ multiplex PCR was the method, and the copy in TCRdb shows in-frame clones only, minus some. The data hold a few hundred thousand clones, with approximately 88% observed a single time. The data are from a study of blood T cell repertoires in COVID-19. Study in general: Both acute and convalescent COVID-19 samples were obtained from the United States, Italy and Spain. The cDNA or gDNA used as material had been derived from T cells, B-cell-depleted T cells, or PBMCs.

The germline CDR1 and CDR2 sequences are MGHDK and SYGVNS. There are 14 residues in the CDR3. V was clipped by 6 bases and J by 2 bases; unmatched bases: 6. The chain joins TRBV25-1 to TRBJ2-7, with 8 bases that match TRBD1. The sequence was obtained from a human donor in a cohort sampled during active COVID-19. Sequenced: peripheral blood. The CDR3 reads CASRATGDPYEQYF. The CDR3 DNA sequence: TGTGCCAGCAGAGCGACAGGGGACCCCTACGAGCAGTACTTC.